The 12 T cell receptor beta chains below all came from one sample that was sequenced in a study of T-cell memory formation after mild COVID-19. One entry per CDR3 protein results from TCRdb running MiXCR on the 5' RACE reads. In the table there are around 390,000 distinct CDR3 sequences, about a sixth of which are singletons. The sequenced sample consisted of PBMCs or a T cell subset sorted from them (not recorded which). Receptors were obtained from a man aged 18 to 35 who had mild COVID-19 (a few samples of this study predate the infection). Cell type and time point are not known.

The V gene is TRBV20-1, the J gene TRBJ2-1, with 12 bases lining up with TRBD2. The junction had 5 bases not matched to a gene; V was cut back by 0 bases and J by 5 bases. The CDR3 spans 16 residues. Per germline, CDR1 DFQATT and CDR2 SNEGSKA (reference sequence). The chain's CDR3 is CSARDWRLAGDNEQFF. CDR3 nucleotide sequence: TGCAGTGCTAGAGATTGGAGACTAGCGGGGGACAATGAGCAGTTCTTC.

The rearrangement joins TRBV4-1 to TRBJ1-4; TRBD1 matches at 8 bases. Germline V gene data show CDR1 as MGHRA and CDR2 as YSYEKL. J was trimmed by 8 bases and V by 2 bases; bases with no gene match: 7. CDR3 length equals 15 residues. The CDR3 here is CASSQKQGGGEKLFF. In nucleotides, the CDR3 is TGCGCCAGCAGCCAAAAACAGGGGGGTGGAGAAAAACTGTTTTTT.

The V gene is TRBV19, the J gene TRBJ1-5, with D hard to call. The V end lost 3 bases, the J end lost 5 bases, and 17 bases lay between the germline ends. The CDR3 is made up of 16 amino acids. Germline V gene sequence: CDR1 LNHDA, CDR2 SQIVND (reference sequence). CDR3 coding DNA: TGTGCCAGTAGTATTCCAATTGCCTTAAATCATCAGCCCCAGCATTTT. Its translation: CASSIPIALNHQPQHF.

The chain couples TRBV10-3 to TRBJ2-4; D is ambiguous. CDR3 length: 12 amino acids. V lost 2 bases and J 8 bases, leaving 7 bases between the germline ends. Germline V gene sequence: CDR1 ENHRY, CDR2 SYGVKD. In DNA, the CDR3 is TGTGCCATCAGTGAGGCCACGGACATTCAGTACTTC. The encoded protein is CAISEATDIQYF.

The chain links TRBV12-3 or TRBV12-4 to TRBJ1-4, with TRBD1 matching over 8 bases. V was clipped by 3 bases and J by 8 bases; unmatched bases: 14. The CDR3 covers 17 residues. This CDR3 is CASSFFPAGGLGEKLFF. Written as DNA, the CDR3 is TGTGCCAGCAGTTTTTTCCCCGCAGGGGGCCTTGGAGAAAAACTGTTTTTT.

The chain joins TRBV7-9 to TRBJ2-1, with unresolved D. CDR3 size: 12 residues. The germline CDR1 and CDR2 sequences are SEHNR and FQNEAQ (reference sequence). The germline V and J ends were trimmed by 1 base and 8 bases, with 6 bases remaining between them. CDR3 bases: TGTGCCAGCAGCTTAGACAGCTATGAGCAGTTCTTC. The encoded protein is CASSLDSYEQFF.

The chain is built from TRBV6-6 and TRBJ2-5; 8 positions match TRBD1. Germline V gene sequence: CDR1 MNHNY, CDR2 SVGAGI (reference sequence). The CDR3 spans 15 residues. J gave up 5 bases and V 5 bases, and 10 bases lay outside the gene matches. CDR3 protein: CASSQPQGALETQYF. For the CDR3, the DNA is TGTGCCAGCAGTCAACCGCAGGGGGCTTTGGAGACCCAGTACTTC.

The chain recombines TRBV3-1 with TRBJ2-3; tentative D call: TRBD1 (6 bases). V lost 3 bases to trimming and J lost 2 bases, with 9 bases between them. The germline gives CDR1 LGHDT, CDR2 YNNKEL (reference sequence). CDR3 length equals 14 residues. The CDR3, as DNA: TGTGCCAGCAGCCACAGGGGCGCCACAGATACGCAGTATTTT. This encodes CASSHRGATDTQYF.

V gene TRBV6-6 combines with J gene TRBJ2-1, with D possibly matching TRBD2 (6 bases). Trimming took off 2 bases at V and 9 bases at J, with 14 bases between the two ends. Germline V gene sequence: CDR1 MNHNY, CDR2 SVGAGI (reference sequence). The CDR3 covers 14 residues. This CDR3 is CASSYQLAIGEQFF. The CDR3 nucleotides read TGTGCCAGCAGTTACCAACTAGCTATCGGTGAGCAGTTCTTC.

The chain joins TRBV6-2 or TRBV6-3 to TRBJ2-2; TRBD1 is a possible D gene (5 bases). Trimming pared 7 bases from V and 1 base from J, leaving 13 bases between. The CDR3 is 15 residues long. Germline-derived CDR1 and CDR2 are MNHEY and SVGEGT. This CDR3 reads CASIYRQGNTGELFF. CDR3 nucleotides: TGTGCCAGCATCTATCGTCAGGGGAACACCGGGGAGCTGTTTTTT.

This clonotype was found a few times. The chain couples TRBV20-1 to TRBJ2-1; 7 nucleotides agree with TRBD2. The CDR3 is 15 amino acids. With 6 bases clipped from V and 4 bases from J, the junction kept 12 bases outside the gene matches. Germline V gives CDR1 DFQATT, CDR2 SNEGSKA (reference sequence). The CDR3 loop reads CSARKPAGSYNEQFF. For the CDR3, the DNA is TGCAGTGCCAGGAAACCAGCGGGGTCTTACAATGAGCAGTTCTTC.

The V gene is TRBV18, the J gene TRBJ1-1; D is undetermined. This CDR3 has 14 residues. The germline CDR1 and CDR2 sequences are KGHSH and LQKENI. With 6 bases removed from V and 5 bases from J, the gap between germline ends came to 16 bases. The CDR3 DNA is TGTGCCAGCTCCCCCGCGCCGAAGGTGACTGAAGCTTTCTTT. This translates into CASSPAPKVTEAFF.